At least ten counts were recorded for the clone carrying this T cell receptor beta chain. Using more than 7.5 ml of fresh peripheral blood, PBMCs were prepared. The data were obtained in a study of T cells in Graves' hyperthyroidism and ophthalmopathy. The wider study: Peripheral blood was secured at the point of initial diagnosis, before any treatment.

The CDR3 extends over 12 amino acids. Trimming pared 3 bases from V and 4 bases from J, leaving 4 bases between. Researchers amplified the TCR beta CDR3 regions from RNA transcripts. The TCR CDR3 first-round RT-PCR relied on the HTBI primer set. One entry per CDR3 protein, called by TCRdb with MiXCR from the multiplex PCR reads. The repertoire includes 700,000 or so distinct CDR3 sequences, 16% of them detected once, and under 9.5% sits in the top ten. The V and J genes are TRBV12-3 or TRBV12-4 and TRBJ1-3; no firm D call. The receptor comes from a man aged 18 to 29 with Graves' hyperthyroidism. The sample comprised blood. This chain's CDR3 is CASSFGGNTIYF. The CDR3 DNA reads TGTGCCAGCAGTTTTGGGGGAAACACCATATATTTT.